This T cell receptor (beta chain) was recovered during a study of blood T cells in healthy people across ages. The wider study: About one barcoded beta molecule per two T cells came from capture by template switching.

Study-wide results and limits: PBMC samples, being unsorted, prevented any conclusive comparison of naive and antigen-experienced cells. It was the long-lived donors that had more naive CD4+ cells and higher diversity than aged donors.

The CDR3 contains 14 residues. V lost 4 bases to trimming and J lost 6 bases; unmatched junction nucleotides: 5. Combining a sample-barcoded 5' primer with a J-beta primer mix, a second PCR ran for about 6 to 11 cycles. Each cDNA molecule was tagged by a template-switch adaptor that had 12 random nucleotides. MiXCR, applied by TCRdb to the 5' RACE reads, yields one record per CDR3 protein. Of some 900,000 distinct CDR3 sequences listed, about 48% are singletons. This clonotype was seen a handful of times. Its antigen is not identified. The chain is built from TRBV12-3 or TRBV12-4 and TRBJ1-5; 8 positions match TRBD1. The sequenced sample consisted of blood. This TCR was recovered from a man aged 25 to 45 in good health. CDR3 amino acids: CASSSGGEVQPQHF. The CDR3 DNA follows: TGTGCCAGCAGTTCAGGGGGCGAAGTTCAGCCCCAGCATTTT.